The 11 T cell receptor beta chains listed next were all sequenced from one sample in a study of identifying expanded T cells in peripheral blood. Data came from immunoSEQ multiplex PCR; TCRdb stores just in-frame clones and leaves some out. The sample shows around 85,000 clones, about 88% of them seen only once. The sequenced sample consisted of blood. These receptor sequences come from a person aged 18-69 years in good health.

The table lists this clone with a few counts. The chain links TRBV18 to TRBJ1-2, with TRBD1 identical over 7 bases. Germline V gene data show CDR1 as KGHSH and CDR2 as LQKENI. V shed 9 bases, J shed 7 bases, and the junction held 17 bases outside the gene matches. The CDR3 is made up of 15 amino acids. CDR3 amino acids: CASQPDRAKRSGYTF. The CDR3 coding sequence is TGTGCCAGTCAGCCCGACAGGGCGAAGCGCTCTGGCTACACCTTC.

DNA of the CDR3: TGTGCCAGCTCACCACCGGGCCAAAAAGAGACCCAGTACTTC. Amino acid sequence: CASSPPGQKETQYF. This sequence joins TRBV18 and TRBJ2-5; D is unclear. This CDR3 region has 14 residues. Trimming took 0 bases from V and 3 from J, leaving 8 bases between them. Germline loops: CDR1 KGHSH, CDR2 LQKENI.

The V call is TRBV5-4, the J call TRBJ1-1, with 9 positions matching TRBD1. Looked up from germline, CDR1 is SGHNT and CDR2 is YYREEE (reference sequence). V was clipped by 4 bases and J by 7 bases; unmatched bases: 11. There are 15 residues in the CDR3. The CDR3 sequence: CASSPGSGQGFEAFF. CDR3 sequence (DNA): TGTGCCAGCAGCCCTGGGTCGGGACAGGGTTTTGAAGCTTTCTTT. Full variable domain (remainder filled in from reference TRBV5-4 and TRBJ1-1): ETGVTQSPTHLIKTRGQQVTLRCSSQSGHNTVSWYQQALGQGPQFIFQYYREEENGRGNFPPRFSGLQFPNYSSELNVNALELDDSALYLCASSPGSGQGFEAFFGQGTRLTVV.

A few counts support this clone. The chain couples TRBV7-9 to TRBJ2-1, with 7 bases fitting TRBD1. Germline CDR1 and CDR2: SEHNR and FQNEAQ (reference sequence). This CDR3 spans 16 amino acids. Losses at the gene ends were 5 bases for V and 3 bases for J; bases not matched to a gene: 10. CDR3 sequence reads: CASSPPDRVIYNEQFF. The CDR3 coding sequence is TGTGCCAGCAGCCCCCCCGACAGGGTAATCTACAATGAGCAGTTCTTC.

V gene TRBV6-5 combines with J gene TRBJ1-4, with TRBD1 identical over 11 bases. CDR3 size: 16 residues. In germline, CDR1 is MNHEY, CDR2 SVGAGI. The J segment lost 12 bases and the V segment lost 2 bases, leaving 11 bases of the junction unmatched. CDR3 region: CASSYALGTGGYQLFF. CDR3 DNA: TGTGCCAGCAGTTACGCCCTCGGGACAGGGGGTTATCAACTGTTTTTT.

The V call is TRBV4-3, the J call TRBJ2-3; the match to TRBD2 covers 11 bases. The CDR3 runs 15 residues. The germline gives CDR1 LGHNA, CDR2 YSLEER. Germline trimming cut 4 bases from V and 4 bases from J; bases unmatched to any gene: 4. This CDR3 reads CASSLSGGAADTQYF. In nucleotides, the CDR3 is TGCGCCAGCAGCCTTAGCGGGGGGGCGGCAGATACGCAGTATTTT.

The rearrangement uses TRBV7-2 and TRBJ1-1, with a possible D match to TRBD1 (6 bases). CDR3 length equals 19 residues. CDR1 is SGHTA, CDR2 FQGNSA, per germline. Trimming took off 3 bases at V and 0 bases at J, with 23 bases between the two ends. Here the CDR3 DNA reads TGTGCCAGCAGCTTCCCCAGGTACACAGGGTTGTGGGTGAACACTGAAGCTTTCTTT. Protein sequence: CASSFPRYTGLWVNTEAFF.

Here the CDR3 DNA reads TGTGCCATCAGCCCCGGTGCGACAGGGGGCCGGGACTATGGCTACACCTTC. It is translated as CAISPGATGGRDYGYTF. This chain links TRBV10-3 with TRBJ1-2, with 10 bases identical to TRBD1. CDR1 is ENHRY and CDR2 is SYGVKD in the germline V gene. With 6 bases clipped from V and 3 bases from J, the junction kept 13 bases outside the gene matches. The CDR3 runs 17 residues.

The chain combines TRBV6-6 with TRBJ1-6; D is ambiguous. There are 12 residues in the CDR3. Germline V gene sequence: CDR1 MNHNY, CDR2 SVGAGI (reference sequence). Trimming removed 5 bases at V and 7 bases at J, with 6 bases between. As DNA, the CDR3 is TGTGCCAGCAGTCGGGGAAATTCACCCCTCCACTTT. Translating it yields CASSRGNSPLHF.

This chain uses TRBV10-3 with TRBJ2-7; unclear D gene. The CDR3 loop spans 14 amino acids. Deletions cut 6 bases from V and 3 bases from J, with 15 bases between. The germline V gene has CDR1 ENHRY and CDR2 SYGVKD. Here the CDR3 DNA reads TGTGCCATCAGAGAAACGACCGTAGGCTACGAGCAGTACTTC. Translating gives CAIRETTVGYEQYF.

The chain carries TRBV25-1 and TRBJ1-6, with D possibly being TRBD1 (5 bases). CDR3 length equals 15 residues. Trimming removed 1 base from V and 10 bases from J, with 14 bases in between. Germline CDR1 is MGHDK and CDR2 is SYGVNS. This CDR3 is CASSEWGAGNSPLHF. DNA of the CDR3: TGTGCCAGCAGTGAATGGGGTGCAGGGAACTCACCCCTCCACTTT.